These 7 T cell receptor beta chains originate from one sample sequenced in a study of beta chain features in type 1 diabetes. The sequenced template was cDNA made from the entire isolated RNA. The repertoire was sequenced with immunoSEQ multiplex PCR; TCRdb's copy has only in-frame clones and lacks some. The repertoire has more than 300,000 clones, around 8% of them found once; the top ten carry more than 0.4%. Specimen: central memory CD4+ T cells from blood. The origin of the receptors is a woman aged 18 to 35 in good health.

The CDR3: CASSPGQVSNQPQHF. CDR3 coding DNA: TGTGCCAGCAGCCCCGGACAGGTTAGCAATCAGCCCCAGCATTTT. V usage is TRBV5-8 and J usage is TRBJ1-5; TRBD1 matches 7 bases. Germline CDR1 reads SGHTS; CDR2 reads YDEGEE. The junction had 4 bases not matched to a gene; V was cut back by 4 bases and J by 0 bases. The CDR3 has 15 residues. The full variable domain, its missing parts supplied by reference TRBV5-8 and TRBJ1-5, is EAGVTQSPTHLIKTRGQQATLRCSPISGHTSVYWYQQALGLGLQFLLWYDEGEERNRGNFPPRFSGRQFPNYSSELNVNALELEDSALYLCASSPGQVSNQPQHFGDGTRLSIL.

This clone came up a few times. The V and J genes are TRBV7-9 and TRBJ2-7; tentative D call: TRBD2 (5 bases). Germline CDR1 reads SEHNR; CDR2 reads FQNEAQ (reference sequence). The V end was cut by 1 base, the J end by 4 bases, with 11 bases between. This CDR3 has 14 residues. This CDR3 is CASSLGTTGYEQYF. CDR3 sequence (DNA): TGTGCCAGCAGCTTAGGGACCACGGGATACGAGCAGTACTTC.

The rearrangement links TRBV11-2 to TRBJ1-1; no reliable D call. Trimming took 5 bases from V and 0 from J, leaving 13 bases between them. The CDR3 is made up of 15 amino acids. The germline gives CDR1 SGHAT, CDR2 FQNNGV. CDR3: CASSNREVLNTEAFF. The CDR3 bases are TGTGCCAGCAGCAACCGGGAGGTATTGAACACTGAAGCTTTCTTT.

This rearrangement joins TRBV2 to TRBJ2-7, with a weak D call TRBD1 (6 bases). V was pared by 5 bases and J by 6 bases, with 17 bases between. The germline V gene has CDR1 SNHLY and CDR2 FYNNEI. This CDR3 comprises 14 residues. CDR3: CASSRTVITVEQYF. The CDR3 region has the DNA TGTGCCAGCAGTAGGACAGTTATCACTGTCGAGCAGTACTTC.

This clone was seen a few times. J is TRBJ2-1 and V is TRBV18; the D gene is possibly TRBD2 (5 bases). V was trimmed by 0 bases and J by 7 bases, leaving 7 bases between them. The germline V gene encodes CDR1 KGHSH and CDR2 LQKENI. This CDR3 is built from 13 residues. This CDR3 reads CASSPPVANEQFF. The CDR3 DNA follows: TGTGCCAGCTCACCACCGGTAGCGAATGAGCAGTTCTTC.

This clone occurred many times. The chain combines TRBV27 with TRBJ2-7; 14 bases map to TRBD2. The CDR3 runs to 14 residues. Looked up from germline, CDR1 is MNHEY and CDR2 is SMNVEV (reference sequence). Losses at the gene ends were 8 bases for V and 2 bases for J; bases not matched to a gene: 2. The CDR3 here is CASGTSGGTYEQYF. CDR3 DNA: TGTGCCAGCGGGACTAGCGGGGGAACCTACGAGCAGTACTTC.

This clone was recorded a few times. The chain uses TRBV4-3 and TRBJ2-1; 9 bases line up with TRBD1. Trimming cost V 1 base and J 9 bases; bases outside gene matches: 7. The CDR3 consists of 15 residues. Looked up from germline, CDR1 is LGHNA and CDR2 is YSLEER. In DNA, the CDR3 is TGCGCCAGCAGCCAAGTCGGGACAGGGTATGGTGAGCAGTTCTTC. It is translated as CASSQVGTGYGEQFF.